The clone carrying this T cell receptor (beta chain) was found once. Its specificity is not known. The authors amplified TCR beta CDR3 from genomic DNA using two-round multiplex PCR. The first round of PCR was done with primers that matched each TRBV and TRBJ gene. From the multiplex PCR reads, TCRdb called clonotypes with MiXCR, one entry per CDR3 protein. The table records 12,000 or so distinct CDR3 sequences, around half of them present only once. The source of the sample is a study of prognosis after radiotherapy for stage I lung cancer. The overall study: SBRT spanned 3 to 5 fractions, reaching a biologically effective dose of at least 100 Gy.

Study-wide results and limits: Patients with and without metastases reportedly differed in TRBV and TRBJ gene usage frequencies. Medians of 10,088 versus 6,861 showed unique TCR clone counts falling after stereotactic body radiation therapy.

This CDR3 has 13 amino acids. From germline, CDR1 is MNHEY and CDR2 SVGEGT. Trimming removed 6 bases from V and 4 bases from J, with 10 bases in between. Here the sequenced sample was PBMCs, taken before or after stereotactic body radiation therapy (not recorded which). The sequence was collected from a donor aged 50 or older with non-small cell lung cancer. V and J are TRBV6-2 or TRBV6-3 and TRBJ1-3; D not certain. CDR3 bases: TGTGCCAGCAGAACCCCGAGGGGAAACACCATATATTTT. Protein product: CASRTPRGNTIYF.